The clone carrying this T cell receptor beta chain was picked up many times. It was with unique molecular identifiers that the TCRbeta library was prepared. TCRdb passed the PCR reads through MiXCR, listing each CDR3 protein once. The repertoire holds some 600,000 distinct CDR3 sequences, with over 15% as singletons. The data belong to a study of T-cell reconstitution after alpha-beta-depleted transplantation in children. Germline-derived CDR1 and CDR2 are LNHDA and SQIVND (reference sequence). Unmatched junction bases numbered 3, after V lost 3 bases and J lost 7 bases. CDR3 length: 14 residues. This chain joins TRBV19 and TRBJ1-6; 7 bases line up with TRBD1. The source of this sequence is a human donor who donated a stem cell graft to a child with acute myeloid leukemia. The source material was PBMCs from the stem cell graft donor, sampled from the stem cell graft. The CDR3 loop reads CASSMVQGNSPLHF. CDR3 in DNA: TGTGCCAGTAGTATGGTACAGGGGAATTCACCCCTCCACTTT.